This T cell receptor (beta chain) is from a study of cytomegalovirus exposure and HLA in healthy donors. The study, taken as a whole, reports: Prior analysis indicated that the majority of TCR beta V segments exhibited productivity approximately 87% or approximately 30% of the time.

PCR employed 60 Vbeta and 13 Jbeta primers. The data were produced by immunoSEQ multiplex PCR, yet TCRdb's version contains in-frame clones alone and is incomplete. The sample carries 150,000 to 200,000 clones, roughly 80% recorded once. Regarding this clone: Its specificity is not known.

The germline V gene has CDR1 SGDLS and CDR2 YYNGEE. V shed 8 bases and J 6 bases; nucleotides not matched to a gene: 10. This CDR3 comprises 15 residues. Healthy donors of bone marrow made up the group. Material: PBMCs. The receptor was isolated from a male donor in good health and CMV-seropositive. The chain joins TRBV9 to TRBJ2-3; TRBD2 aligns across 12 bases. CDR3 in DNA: TGTGCCAGTACGACTAGCGGGGGCTCGGGGGATACGCAGTATTTT. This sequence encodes CASTTSGGSGDTQYF.